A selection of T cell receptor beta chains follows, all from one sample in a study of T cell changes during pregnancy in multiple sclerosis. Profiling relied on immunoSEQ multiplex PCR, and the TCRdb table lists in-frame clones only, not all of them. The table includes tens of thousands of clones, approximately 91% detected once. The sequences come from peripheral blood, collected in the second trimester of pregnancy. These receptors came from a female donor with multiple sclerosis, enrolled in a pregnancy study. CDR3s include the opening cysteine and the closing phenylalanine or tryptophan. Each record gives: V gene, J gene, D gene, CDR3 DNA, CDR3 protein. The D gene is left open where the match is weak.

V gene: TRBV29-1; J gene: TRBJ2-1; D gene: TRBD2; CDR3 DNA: TGCAGCGTTGAAGAAGGGAGGGAGAGCTCCTACAATGAGCAGTTCTTC; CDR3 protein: CSVEEGRESSYNEQFF
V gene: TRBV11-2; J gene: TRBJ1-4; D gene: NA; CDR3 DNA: TGTGCCAGCACCCACAGGACTAATGAAAAACTGTTTTTT; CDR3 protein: CASTHRTNEKLFF
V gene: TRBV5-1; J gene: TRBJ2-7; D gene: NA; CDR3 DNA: TGCGCCAGCAGCTTGGTTGGAGACTACTACGAGCAGTACTTC; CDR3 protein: CASSLVGDYYEQYF
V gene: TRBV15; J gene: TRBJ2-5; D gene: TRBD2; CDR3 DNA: TGTGCCACCAGCAGAGATGGAGCGGGGATGGTAGAGACCCAGTACTTC; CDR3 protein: CATSRDGAGMVETQYF
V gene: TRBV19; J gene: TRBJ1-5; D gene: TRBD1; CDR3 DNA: TGTGCCAGTAGTATAGACAGAGGGGGCGCACCTCAGCCCCAGCATTTT; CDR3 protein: CASSIDRGGAPQPQHF
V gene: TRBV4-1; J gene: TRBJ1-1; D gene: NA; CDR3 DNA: TGCGCCAGCAGCCAAGGTATCTCGGGGGGGGGTATGAACACTGAAGCTTTCTTT; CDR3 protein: CASSQGISGGGMNTEAFF
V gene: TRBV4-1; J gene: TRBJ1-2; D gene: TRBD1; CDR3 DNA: TGCGCCAGCAGCCAAGTCGGACAGGGGGTCTATGGCTACACCTTC; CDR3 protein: CASSQVGQGVYGYTF
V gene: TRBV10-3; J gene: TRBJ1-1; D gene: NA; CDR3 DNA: TGTGCCATCAGTGCGGTGAACACTGAAGCTTTCTTT; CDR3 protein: CAISAVNTEAFF
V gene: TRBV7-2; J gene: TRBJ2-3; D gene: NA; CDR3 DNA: TGTGCCAGCAGCTTAAGCGCAGATACGCAGTATTTT; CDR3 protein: CASSLSADTQYF
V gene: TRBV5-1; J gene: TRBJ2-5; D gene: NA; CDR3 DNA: TGCGCCAGCACCCCGCTCGGGGGTTTAGAGACCCAGTACTTC; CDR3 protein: CASTPLGGLETQYF